There are a few counts of the clone carrying this T cell receptor beta chain. Its target is not known. This sample was included in a study of identical twins. Notes on the study in general: Within cord blood, abundant beta clonotypes carried fewer insertions, but memory repertoires showed no such trend. Out-of-frame alpha sequences common to twins exhibited an excess of low generation probability.

TCRdb re-analysed the 5' RACE reads in MiXCR, keeping a single row per CDR3 protein. Among some 500,000 distinct CDR3 sequences, approximately 15% were seen once, and the ten largest hold 0.98%. The sample was also linked to a second study, of yellow fever vaccine responses in identical twins.

The sequencing input was CD4+ T cells sorted from blood. This TCR was recovered from a woman between 18 and 30 years old in good health.

The CDR3 sequence: CATSEDGFNYGYTF. The CDR3 DNA reads as TGTGCCACCAGTGAGGACGGGTTTAACTATGGCTACACCTTC. The chain carries TRBV24-1 and TRBJ1-2; D not certain. This CDR3 contains 14 residues. V was pared by 4 bases and J by 1 base, with 9 bases between. The V gene's germline CDR1 is KGHDR and CDR2 SFDVKD.